One and the same sample provided the 11 T cell receptor beta chains below, sequenced in a study of T cells in women clearing cervical HPV infection. Generated by immunoSEQ multiplex PCR, the TCRdb table keeps only in-frame clones and is missing some. Recorded for this sample: around 30,000 clones. Sample: blood buffy coat. The receptors were sampled from a woman aged 18-70 years with a cervical HPV16 infection that either progressed to CIN3+ or cleared (not recorded which).

Of note for this clone: The sequenced fragment ends 3 residues before the CDR3 boundary, so the rest is inferred from the germline J gene. J is TRBJ2-5 and V is TRBV6-1; 10 bases fit TRBD2. In germline, CDR1 is MNHNS, CDR2 SASEGT. Trimming at V came to 0 bases and at J to 5 bases, leaving 15 bases not matched to a gene. CDR3 length: 19 residues. The CDR3 bases that were read are TGTGCCAGCAGTGAAGCTAGGTTGGTGGTAGCGGGAGGAATTGAGACC. As protein: CASSEARLVVAGGIET. The whole CDR3 reads CASSEARLVVAGGIETQYF.

Incomplete CDR3 DNA: TGCAGTGCTAGGGGAAACACAGGTCTCGAGACG. This gives the protein CSARGNTGLET. The entire CDR3 sequence reads CSARGNTGLETQYF. The rearrangement uses TRBV20-1 and TRBJ2-3, with a tentative D call TRBD1 (5 bases). The read finishes 3 residues shy of the CDR3 end, and the germline J gene is used to complete it. Germline lookup yields CDR1 DFQATT and CDR2 SNEGSKA (reference sequence). This CDR3 is built from 14 residues.

With respect to this clone: The read finishes 3 residues shy of the CDR3 end, and the germline J gene is used to complete it. The chain couples TRBV7-2 to TRBJ1-3; D call uncertain. CDR1 SGHTA and CDR2 FQGNSA come from the germline V gene. The CDR3 sequence is 15 residues long. V was trimmed by 5 bases and J by 0 bases, leaving 11 bases between them. The CDR3 DNA, read in part, is TGTGCCAGCAGCCGGGTTATTGACTCTGGAAACACC. It translates to CASSRVIDSGNT. In full, the CDR3 is CASSRVIDSGNTIYF. Looking up the rest from reference TRBV7-2 and TRBJ1-3 gives the full variable domain: GAGVSQSPSNKVTEKGKDVELRCDPISGHTALYWYRQSLGQGLEFLIYFQGNSAPDKSGLPSDRFSAERTGGSVSTLTIQRTQQEDSAVYLCASSRVIDSGNTIYFGEGSWLTVV.

CDR3 amino acids: CASSLGTGGMNTEAFF. The sequenced CDR3 bases are TGCGCCAGCAGCTTGGGGACAGGGGGTATGAACACTGAA. This chain links TRBV5-1 with TRBJ1-1; TRBD1 aligns across 10 bases. Read sequence stops 3 residues before the CDR3 end, and the germline J gene provides the missing end. V lost 0 bases, J lost 0 bases, and 2 bases stayed unmatched. CDR3 length: 16 residues. From germline, CDR1 is SGHRS and CDR2 YFSETQ. Drawing the rest from reference TRBV5-1 and TRBJ1-1, the complete variable domain is KAGVTQTPRYLIKTRGQQVTLSCSPISGHRSVSWYQQTPGQGLQFLFEYFSETQRNKGNFPGRFSGRQFSNSRSEMNVSTLELGDSALYLCASSLGTGGMNTEAFFGQGTRLTVV.

With regard to this clone: The read ends 3 residues shy of where the CDR3 ends; the end is completed using the germline J gene. V is TRBV5-1 and J is TRBJ1-1; TRBD1 agrees at 10 bases. This CDR3 contains 14 residues. The germline V gene encodes CDR1 SGHRS and CDR2 YFSETQ. V was pared by 5 bases and J by 4 bases, with 5 bases of the junction left unmatched. The CDR3 reads CASSPRTGGTEAFF. The sequenced CDR3 bases are TGCGCCAGCAGTCCTCGGACAGGGGGCACTGAA.

About this clone itself: The sequence runs out 3 residues before the end of the CDR3; the remainder is reconstructed from the germline J gene. The chain carries TRBV18 and TRBJ2-3; TRBD2 agrees at 10 bases. The germline V gene encodes CDR1 KGHSH and CDR2 LQKENI. Trimming cost V 1 base and J 3 bases; bases outside gene matches: 13. CDR3 length: 19 residues. Partial CDR3 DNA: TGTGCCAGCTCACCACTGGGATGGCTAGCGGGAGTGGTGACAGATACG. This encodes CASSPLGWLAGVVTDT. The CDR3 in its entirety is CASSPLGWLAGVVTDTQYF.

Turning to this clone: The read gets to within 3 residues of the CDR3 end, and the germline J gene fills in the rest. This sequence joins TRBV7-9 and TRBJ1-2; possible D gene TRBD1, 5 bases. This CDR3 has 12 amino acids. Looked up from germline, CDR1 is SEHNR and CDR2 is FQNEAQ (reference sequence). The CDR3 bases that were read are TGTGCCAGCAGCTTTGGGGCTTACGAC. This encodes CASSFGAYD. Given in full, the CDR3 is CASSFGAYDYTF.

Of note for this clone: The sequenced fragment ends 3 residues before the CDR3 boundary, so the rest is inferred from the germline J gene. This sequence joins TRBV18 and TRBJ1-3; D is ambiguous. V was shortened by 1 base and J by 4 bases, with 17 bases between the two germline ends. The V gene's germline CDR1 is KGHSH and CDR2 LQKENI. This CDR3 has 17 residues. CDR3 bases read: TGTGCCAGCTCACCACTGATTTTCACAGACAAGGGAAACACC. It yields the protein CASSPLIFTDKGNT. The CDR3, in full, reads CASSPLIFTDKGNTIYF.

Worth noting for this clone: The DNA ends 3 residues before the CDR3 does, and the rest of the CDR3 is filled in from the germline J gene. The chain couples TRBV5-1 to TRBJ2-1; D remains unclear. The V gene's germline CDR1 is SGHRS and CDR2 YFSETQ. Trimming took off 0 bases at V and 4 bases at J, with 8 bases between the two ends. This CDR3 is 14 amino acids long. CDR3: CASSLAFGYNEQFF. The sequenced CDR3 bases are TGCGCCAGCAGCTTGGCTTTCGGGTACAATGAG.

The covered CDR3 bases are TGTGCCAGTAGTATTAACCAGAATAGCAATCAGCCG. Protein: CASSINQNSNQP. Given in full, the CDR3 is CASSINQNSNQPQYF. The V and J genes are TRBV19 and TRBJ2-3, with D uncertain. The missing CDR3 end, 3 residues past where the read stops, is filled in from the germline J gene. The CDR3 totals 15 residues. From germline, CDR1 is LNHDA and CDR2 SQIVND (reference sequence). Looking up the rest from reference TRBV19 and TRBJ2-3 gives the full variable domain: DGGITQSPKYLFRKEGQNVTLSCEQNLNHDAMYWYRQDPGQGLRLIYYSQIVNDFQKGDIAEGYSVSREKKESFPLTVTSAQKNPTAFYLCASSINQNSNQPQYFGPGTRLTVL.

About this clone: The CDR3 goes on 3 residues after the read ends, and that part is filled in from the germline J gene. This chain joins TRBV29-1 and TRBJ2-5; D might be TRBD1 (6 bases). This CDR3 region has 12 residues. Trimming took 3 bases from V and 4 from J, leaving 9 bases between them. The germline CDR1 and CDR2 sequences are SQVTM and ANQGSEA. CDR3 sequence reads: CSVDRGRETQYF. The CDR3 bases that were read are TGCAGCGTTGACAGGGGCCGAGAGACC.